A selection of T cell receptor beta chains follows, all from one sample in a study of blood T cell repertoires in COVID-19. Libraries were prepared by immunoSEQ multiplex PCR; TCRdb keeps only in-frame clonotypes and omits some of them. The table has about 170,000 clones, approximately 91% seen once. Material: peripheral blood. The origin of the receptors is a man between 18 and 29 years old with COVID-19, enrolled during active disease. CDR3s include the opening cysteine and the closing phenylalanine or tryptophan. D genes are given only for firm matches.

v_call,j_call,d_call,cdr3_aa
TRBV19,TRBJ2-1,.,CASMGITGTSYNEQFF
TRBV5-4,TRBJ1-6,TRBD1,CASSGGTGSSYNSPLHF
TRBV27,TRBJ2-2,.,CASSLLKGARDRHTGELFF
TRBV9,TRBJ2-1,.,CASSSGGTGTNEQFF
TRBV28,TRBJ1-5,.,CASSGTGHSNQPQHF
TRBV6-2/TRBV6-3,TRBJ2-6,.,CASSNQGPSGANVLTF
TRBV19,TRBJ1-2,.,CASSTIRDYPYGYTF
TRBV19,TRBJ1-1,TRBD1,CATLTGQGAGTEAFF
TRBV9,TRBJ2-1,.,CASSTSSYNEQFF
TRBV7-2,TRBJ2-1,TRBD1,CASSFGQGGYEQFF
TRBV27,TRBJ2-1,.,CASSLVQNNEQFF
TRBV11-2,TRBJ2-7,TRBD1,CASSSDRGPTYEQYF
TRBV2,TRBJ2-5,TRBD2,CASSEGASGRGETQYF
TRBV6-9,TRBJ1-2,.,CASSYFPEYSYGYTF
TRBV7-9,TRBJ1-2,TRBD1,CASSSVDRASPDYGYTF
TRBV29-1,TRBJ1-3,TRBD1,CSVEGQGGGNTIYF
TRBV7-2,TRBJ1-5,TRBD1,CASSLAGGQGSGPQHF
TRBV28,TRBJ1-1,.,CASSFSGGWAEAFF
TRBV19,TRBJ2-1,TRBD2,CASTRTSWAYNEQFF
TRBV11-2,TRBJ2-1,TRBD1,CASRHSGTGGSEQFF
TRBV28,TRBJ1-4,.,CASSLPRDEKLFF
TRBV25-1,TRBJ2-3,.,CASSIASADTQYF
TRBV6-5,TRBJ2-7,TRBD1,CASSFAGTGYEQYF
TRBV9,TRBJ2-2,TRBD2,CASSAPGTSAGELFF
TRBV19,TRBJ1-2,.,CASSIGPPPGGYTF
TRBV6-5,TRBJ2-2,TRBD2,CASSYYSGSNTGELFF
TRBV5-6,TRBJ2-7,TRBD2,CASSLAGRPYEQYF
TRBV20-1,TRBJ1-2,.,CSASGGGAYGYTF
TRBV9,TRBJ1-4,TRBD1,CASSPGTEKEKLFF
TRBV28,TRBJ2-3,TRBD2,CASSTGLAGIHTQYF
TRBV5-6,TRBJ1-1,TRBD1,CASSLDLGQGRISAFF
TRBV4-3,TRBJ2-1,TRBD2,CASSQDGLAGNEQFF
TRBV28,TRBJ2-7,.,CASSPPRGVYEQYF
TRBV19,TRBJ2-7,.,CASSIGGGHSYEQYF
TRBV7-2,TRBJ2-2,.,CASSLDSPGGTGELFF
TRBV2,TRBJ2-7,TRBD1,CASSPDRGLGSYEQYF